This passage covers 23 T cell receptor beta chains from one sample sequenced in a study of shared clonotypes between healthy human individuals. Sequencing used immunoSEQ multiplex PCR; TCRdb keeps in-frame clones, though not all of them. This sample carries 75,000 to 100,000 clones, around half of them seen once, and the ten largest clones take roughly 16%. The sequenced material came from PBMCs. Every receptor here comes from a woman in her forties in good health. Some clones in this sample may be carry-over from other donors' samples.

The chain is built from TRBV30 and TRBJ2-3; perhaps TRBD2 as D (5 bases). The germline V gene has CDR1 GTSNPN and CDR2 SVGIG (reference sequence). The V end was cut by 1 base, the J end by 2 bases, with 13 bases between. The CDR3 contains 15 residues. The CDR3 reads CAWSEARVTTDTQYF. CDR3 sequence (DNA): TGTGCCTGGAGTGAGGCGCGGGTTACCACAGATACGCAGTATTTT.

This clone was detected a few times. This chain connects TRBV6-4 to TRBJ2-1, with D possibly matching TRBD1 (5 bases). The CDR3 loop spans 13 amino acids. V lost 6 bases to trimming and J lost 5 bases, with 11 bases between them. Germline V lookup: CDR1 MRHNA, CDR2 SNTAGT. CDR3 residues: CASSPDSNNEQFF. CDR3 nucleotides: TGTGCCAGCAGCCCAGACAGCAACAATGAGCAGTTCTTC.

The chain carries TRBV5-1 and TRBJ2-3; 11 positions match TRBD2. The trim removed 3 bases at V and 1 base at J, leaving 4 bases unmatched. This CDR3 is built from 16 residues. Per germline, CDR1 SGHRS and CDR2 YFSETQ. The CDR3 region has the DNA TGCGCCAGCAGCTCTACTAGCGGGGGTGGCACAGATACGCAGTATTTT. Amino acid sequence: CASSSTSGGGTDTQYF.

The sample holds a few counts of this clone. The CDR3 is CASSPFGPSGEQYF. As DNA, the CDR3 is TGTGCCAGCAGTCCATTCGGGCCCAGCGGCGAGCAGTACTTC. This chain uses TRBV28 with TRBJ2-7, with a possible D match to TRBD2 (5 bases). CDR3 length equals 14 residues. The germline V gene has CDR1 MDHEN and CDR2 SYDVKM. Trimming left V 5 bases short and J 6 bases short, with 17 bases between.

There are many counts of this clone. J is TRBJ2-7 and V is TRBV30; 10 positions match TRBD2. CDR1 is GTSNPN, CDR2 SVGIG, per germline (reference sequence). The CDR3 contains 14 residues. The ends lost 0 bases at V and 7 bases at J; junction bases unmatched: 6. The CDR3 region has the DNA TGTGCCTGGAGTGTTCTAGCGGGAGTCGGTGAGCAGTACTTC. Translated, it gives CAWSVLAGVGEQYF.

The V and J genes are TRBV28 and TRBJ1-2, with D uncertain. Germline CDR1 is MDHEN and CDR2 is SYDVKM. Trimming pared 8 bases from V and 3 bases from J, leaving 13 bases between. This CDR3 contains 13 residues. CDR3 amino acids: CASANPRDYGYTF. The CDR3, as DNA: TGTGCCAGCGCAAACCCACGGGACTATGGCTACACCTTC.

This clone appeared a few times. In nucleotides, the CDR3 is TGTGCAAGTCGCCGCGGACACTTCTCCTACGAGCAGTACTTC. Amino acid sequence: CASRRGHFSYEQYF. The rearrangement links TRBV12-2 to TRBJ2-7; the D segment call TRBD1 is taken from the table without a DNA check. TRBV12-2 is flagged as a pseudogene. The CDR3 covers 14 residues.

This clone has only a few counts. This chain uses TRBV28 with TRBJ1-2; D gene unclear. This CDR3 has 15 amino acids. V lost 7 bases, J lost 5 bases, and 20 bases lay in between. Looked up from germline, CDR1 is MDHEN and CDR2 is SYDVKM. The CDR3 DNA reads TGTGCCAGCACGGGAATTTTGTGGGTGAGGTATGGCTACACCTTC. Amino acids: CASTGILWVRYGYTF.

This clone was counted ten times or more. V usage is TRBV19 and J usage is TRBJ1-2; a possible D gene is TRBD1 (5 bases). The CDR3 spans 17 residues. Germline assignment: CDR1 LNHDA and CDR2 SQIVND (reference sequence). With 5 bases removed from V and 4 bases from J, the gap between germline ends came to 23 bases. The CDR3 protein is CASSGFAGTGGGYGYTF. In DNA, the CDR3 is TGTGCCAGTAGTGGATTTGCAGGGACCGGGGGTGGCTATGGCTACACCTTC.

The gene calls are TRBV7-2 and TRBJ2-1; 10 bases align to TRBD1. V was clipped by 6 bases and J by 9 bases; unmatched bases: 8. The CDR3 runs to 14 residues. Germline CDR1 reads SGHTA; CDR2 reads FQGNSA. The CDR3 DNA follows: TGTGCCAGCAGTCCTCGACAGGGGGCTTTTGAGCAGTTCTTC. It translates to CASSPRQGAFEQFF.

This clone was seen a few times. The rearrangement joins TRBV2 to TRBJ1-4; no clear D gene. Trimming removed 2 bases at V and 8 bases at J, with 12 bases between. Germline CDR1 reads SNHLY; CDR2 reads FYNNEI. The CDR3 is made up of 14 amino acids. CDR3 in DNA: TGTGCCAGCAGTGAATTTGAGGGTGTCGAAAAACTGTTTTTT. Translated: CASSEFEGVEKLFF.

The CDR3 protein is CASRILQGNNGYTF. As DNA, the CDR3 is TGTGCCAGCAGGATCTTACAGGGGAATAATGGCTACACCTTC. The chain joins TRBV6-1 to TRBJ1-2; TRBD1 aligns across 7 bases. The germline gives CDR1 MNHNS, CDR2 SASEGT. V shed 6 bases, J shed 6 bases, and the junction held 10 bases outside the gene matches. The CDR3 has 14 residues.

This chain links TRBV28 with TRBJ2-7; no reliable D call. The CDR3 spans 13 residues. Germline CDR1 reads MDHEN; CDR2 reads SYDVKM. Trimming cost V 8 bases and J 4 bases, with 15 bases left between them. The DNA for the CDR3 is TGTGCCAGCGGGTCTCTCCCGCAGTACGAGCAGTACTTC. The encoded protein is CASGSLPQYEQYF.

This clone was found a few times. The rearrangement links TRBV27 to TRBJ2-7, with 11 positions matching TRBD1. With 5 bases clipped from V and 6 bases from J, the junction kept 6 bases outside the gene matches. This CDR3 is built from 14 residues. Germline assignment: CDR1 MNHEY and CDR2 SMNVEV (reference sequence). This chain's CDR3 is CASSRTGTGGEQYF. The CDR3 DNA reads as TGTGCCAGCAGTAGAACCGGGACAGGGGGCGAGCAGTACTTC.

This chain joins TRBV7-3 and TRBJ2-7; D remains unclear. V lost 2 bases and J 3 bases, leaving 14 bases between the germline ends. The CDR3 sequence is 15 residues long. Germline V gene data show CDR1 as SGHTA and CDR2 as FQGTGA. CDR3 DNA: TGTGCCAGCAGCTTAGAATTTGGAACGAGCTACGAGCAGTACTTC. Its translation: CASSLEFGTSYEQYF.

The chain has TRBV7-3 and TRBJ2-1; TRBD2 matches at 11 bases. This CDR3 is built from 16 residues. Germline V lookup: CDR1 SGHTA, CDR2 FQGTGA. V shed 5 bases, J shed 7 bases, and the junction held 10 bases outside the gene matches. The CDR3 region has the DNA TGTGCCAGCAGCCTCCCTCCCCTAGCGGGAGGTAATGAGCAGTTCTTC. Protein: CASSLPPLAGGNEQFF.

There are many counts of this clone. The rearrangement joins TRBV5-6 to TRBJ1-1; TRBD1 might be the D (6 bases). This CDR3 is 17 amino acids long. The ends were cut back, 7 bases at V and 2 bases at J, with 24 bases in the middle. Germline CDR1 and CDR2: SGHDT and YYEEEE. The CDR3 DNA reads TGTGCCAGCCACTATATGACAGGTTTACTTGATAACACTGAAGCTTTCTTT. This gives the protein CASHYMTGLLDNTEAFF.

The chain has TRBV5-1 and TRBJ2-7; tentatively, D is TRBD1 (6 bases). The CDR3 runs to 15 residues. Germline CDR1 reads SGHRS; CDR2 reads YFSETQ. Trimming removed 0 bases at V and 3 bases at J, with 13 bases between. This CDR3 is CASSLGAGVYYEQYF. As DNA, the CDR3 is TGCGCCAGCAGCTTGGGGGCAGGGGTCTACTACGAGCAGTACTTC. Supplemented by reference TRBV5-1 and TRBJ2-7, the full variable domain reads KAGVTQTPRYLIKTRGQQVTLSCSPISGHRSVSWYQQTPGQGLQFLFEYFSETQRNKGNFPGRFSGRQFSNSRSEMNVSTLELGDSALYLCASSLGAGVYYEQYFGPGTRLTVT.

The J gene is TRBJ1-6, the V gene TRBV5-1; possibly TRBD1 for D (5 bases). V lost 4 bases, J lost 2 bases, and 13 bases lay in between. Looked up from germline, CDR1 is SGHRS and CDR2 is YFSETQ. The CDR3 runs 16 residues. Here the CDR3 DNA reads TGCGCCAGCAGCCAAACGGGACGGACCTATAATTCACCCCTCCACTTT. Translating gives CASSQTGRTYNSPLHF.

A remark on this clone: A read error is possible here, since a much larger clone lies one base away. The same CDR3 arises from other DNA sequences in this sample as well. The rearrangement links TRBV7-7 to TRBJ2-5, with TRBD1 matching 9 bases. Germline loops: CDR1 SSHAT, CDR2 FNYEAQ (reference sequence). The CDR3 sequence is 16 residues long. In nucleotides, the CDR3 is TGTGCTAGCAGCCTAGTAGTTACAGGGGGCGCGGAGACCCAGTACTTC. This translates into CASSLVVTGGAETQYF.

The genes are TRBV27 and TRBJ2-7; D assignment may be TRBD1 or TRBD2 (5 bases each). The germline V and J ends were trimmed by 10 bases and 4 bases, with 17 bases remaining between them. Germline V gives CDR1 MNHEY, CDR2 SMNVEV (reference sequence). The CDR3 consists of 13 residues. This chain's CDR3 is CATFGTPEYEQYF. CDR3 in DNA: TGTGCCACGTTCGGGACGCCAGAGTACGAGCAGTACTTC.

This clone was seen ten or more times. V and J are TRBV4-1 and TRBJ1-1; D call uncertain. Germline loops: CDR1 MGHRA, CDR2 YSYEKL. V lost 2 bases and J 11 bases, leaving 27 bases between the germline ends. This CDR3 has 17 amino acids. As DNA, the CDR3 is TGCGCCAGCAGCCAAATGTCCCGGATGCTGCCGGACTCGAGGGCTTTCTTT. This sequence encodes CASSQMSRMLPDSRAFF.

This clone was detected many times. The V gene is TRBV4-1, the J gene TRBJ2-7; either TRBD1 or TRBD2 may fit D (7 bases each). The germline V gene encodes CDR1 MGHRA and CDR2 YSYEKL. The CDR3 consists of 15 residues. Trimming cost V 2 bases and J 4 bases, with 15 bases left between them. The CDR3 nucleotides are TGCGCCAGCAGCCAACCAGGGGGGGAAGGGTACGAGCAGTACTTC. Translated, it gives CASSQPGGEGYEQYF.